These T cell receptor beta chains were read from a single sample in a study of sequential checkpoint blockade in melanoma. The assay was immunoSEQ multiplex PCR, and TCRdb's table has in-frame clones only and misses some. The repertoire holds about 1,800 clones, 15% to 20% seen once, with less than 25% in the top ten. Sequencing was performed on tumor tissue (inferred from file names), taken from a patient given nivolumab and ipilimumab in sequence. The receptor source for this set is a human donor with melanoma. The CDR3 runs from the conserved cysteine through the conserved F or W. The order of the fields is D gene, J gene, V gene, clone size, CDR3 length, CDR3 DNA, CDR3 protein. D genes are given only for firm matches. Not all rows give a size; the values are once, few, many and, for expanded clones, a class.

TRBD1 | TRBJ1-2 | TRBV6-8 | medium-sized | 17 | TGTGCCAGCAGAGATCCCGGGACAGGGGTCGGTCTATATGGCTACACCTTC | CASRDPGTGVGLYGYTF
NA | TRBJ1-2 | TRBV1 | few | 14 | TGCGCCAGCAGCCAAGAAAACAGGGTGGTTGGCTACACCTTC | CASSQENRVVGYTF
TRBD2 | TRBJ2-2 | TRBV15 | NA | 16 | TGTGCCACCAGCAGGGGCCGGGGAGGGTCTCCCGGGGAGCTGTTTTTT | CATSRGRGGSPGELFF
NA | TRBJ2-7 | TRBV11-3 | NA | 15 | TGTGCCAGCAGCTTGAGAGTGGGGATCTCCTACGAGCAGTACTTC | CASSLRVGISYEQYF
TRBD1 | TRBJ1-4 | TRBV15 | medium-sized | 14 | TGTGCCACCCGGGATACTACAGGGGTTGAAAAACTGTTTTTT | CATRDTTGVEKLFF
NA | TRBJ1-1 | TRBV28 | few | 12 | TGTGCCAGCACCGTTAAGAACACTGAAGCTTTCTTT | CASTVKNTEAFF
NA | TRBJ1-2 | TRBV30 | NA | 13 | TGTGCCTGGAGTCCCAGGGGTTACTATGGCTACACCTTC | CAWSPRGYYGYTF
NA | TRBJ1-5 | TRBV6-8 | NA | 13 | TGTGCCAGCAGAATGGACAGCTATCAGCCCCAGCATTTT | CASRMDSYQPQHF
TRBD2 | TRBJ2-5 | TRBV11-3 | many | 15 | TGTGCCAGCAGCCCACAGCGGGGGGGCCGTGAGACCCAGTACTTC | CASSPQRGGRETQYF
TRBD2 | TRBJ2-3 | TRBV11-3 | many | 15 | TGTGCCAGCAGCCGACTAGCGGGACCCACAGATACGCAGTATTTT | CASSRLAGPTDTQYF
NA | TRBJ1-1 | TRBV6-8 | NA | 13 | TGTGCCAGCAGCCGACAGGCGGAGGCTGAAGCTTTCTTT | CASSRQAEAEAFF
TRBD2 | TRBJ2-3 | TRBV6-8 | NA | 16 | TGTGCCAGCAGTGAGGGTACGGGAGGGCCTGGAGATACGCAGTATTTT | CASSEGTGGPGDTQYF
TRBD1 | TRBJ2-7 | TRBV29-1 | NA | 13 | TGCAGCGTCCGGGACAGCCTCTCCTACGAGCAGTACTTC | CSVRDSLSYEQYF
NA | TRBJ2-7 | TRBV4-1 | few | 14 | TGCGCCAGCAGCCAAGATGAGGGTTGGTACGAGCAGTACTTC | CASSQDEGWYEQYF
TRBD2 | TRBJ2-3 | TRBV11-3 | medium-sized | 14 | TGTGCCAGCCCCGGGGAGGGCCCCACAGATACGCAGTATTTT | CASPGEGPTDTQYF
TRBD2 | TRBJ2-1 | TRBV6-8 | few | 15 | TGTGCCAGCCCAAAGGTCAGCGGGGGCTACAATGAGCAGTTCTTC | CASPKVSGGYNEQFF
NA | TRBJ2-3 | TRBV11-3 | few | 16 | TGTGCCAGCAGCTTAGGGCACGGAGCTAGCACAGATACGCAGTATTTT | CASSLGHGASTDTQYF
NA | TRBJ1-5 | TRBV11-3 | many | 15 | TGTGCCAGCAGCTCCCGACCGTTTGGCAATCAGCCCCAGCATTTT | CASSSRPFGNQPQHF
NA | TRBJ1-1 | TRBV12-5 | few | 14 | TGTGCCAGCACTAACTTCCAAGGGGGAAAAGAAGCTTTCTTT | CASTNFQGGKEAFF
NA | TRBJ2-3 | TRBV11-3 | few | 14 | TGTGCCAGCAGCTTGATCCGAGGCACAGATACGCAGTATTTT | CASSLIRGTDTQYF
NA | TRBJ2-3 | TRBV4-1 | NA | 15 | TGCGCCAGCAGCCAAGATACAGCGGTGACAGATACGCAGTATTTT | CASSQDTAVTDTQYF
TRBD1 | TRBJ1-2 | TRBV6-8 | few | 14 | TGTGCCAGCAGAGAACCGGGACAGGGGCATGGCTACACCTTC | CASREPGQGHGYTF